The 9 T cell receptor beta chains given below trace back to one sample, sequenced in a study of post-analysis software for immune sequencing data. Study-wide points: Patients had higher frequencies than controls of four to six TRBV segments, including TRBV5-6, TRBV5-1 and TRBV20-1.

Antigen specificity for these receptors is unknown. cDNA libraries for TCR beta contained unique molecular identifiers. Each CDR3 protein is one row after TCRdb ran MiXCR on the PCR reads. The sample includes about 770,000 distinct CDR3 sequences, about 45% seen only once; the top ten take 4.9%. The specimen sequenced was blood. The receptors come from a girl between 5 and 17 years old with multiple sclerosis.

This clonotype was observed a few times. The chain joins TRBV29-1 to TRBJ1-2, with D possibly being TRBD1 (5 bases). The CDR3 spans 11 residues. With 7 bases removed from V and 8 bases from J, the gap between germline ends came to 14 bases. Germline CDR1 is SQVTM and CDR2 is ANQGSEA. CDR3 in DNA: TGCAGCGGCGGCTCAGCAGGGGGCTACACCTTC. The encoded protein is CSGGSAGGYTF.

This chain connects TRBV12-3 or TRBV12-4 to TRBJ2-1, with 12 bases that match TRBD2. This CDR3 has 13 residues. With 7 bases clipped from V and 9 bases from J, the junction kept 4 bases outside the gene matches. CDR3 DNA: TGTGCCAGCACCCAGGGACTAGCGGGTGAGCAGTTCTTC. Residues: CASTQGLAGEQFF.

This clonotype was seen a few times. CDR3: CSAARGMNTEAFF. For the CDR3, the DNA is TGCAGTGCTGCGAGGGGGATGAACACTGAAGCTTTCTTT. The genes are TRBV20-1 and TRBJ1-1, with D perhaps TRBD1 (6 bases). CDR3 length equals 13 residues. CDR1 and CDR2 (germline): DFQATT, SNEGSKA (reference sequence). Trimming removed 5 bases at V and 0 bases at J, with 10 bases between.

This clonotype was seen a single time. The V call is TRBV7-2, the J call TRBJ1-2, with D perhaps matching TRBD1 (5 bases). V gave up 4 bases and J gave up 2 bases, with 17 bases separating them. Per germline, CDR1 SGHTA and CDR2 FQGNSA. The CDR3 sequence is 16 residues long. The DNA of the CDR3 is TGTGCCAGCAGCTCATCCGGGACGACGGGGAACTATGGCTACACCTTC. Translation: CASSSSGTTGNYGYTF.

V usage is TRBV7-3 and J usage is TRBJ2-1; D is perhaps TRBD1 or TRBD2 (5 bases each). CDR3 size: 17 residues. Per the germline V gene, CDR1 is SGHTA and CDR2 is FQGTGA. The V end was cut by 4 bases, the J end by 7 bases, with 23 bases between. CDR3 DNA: TGTGCCAGCAGCTCCCCTGGAACGGGACGGGAAGGGAATGAGCAGTTCTTC. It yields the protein CASSSPGTGREGNEQFF. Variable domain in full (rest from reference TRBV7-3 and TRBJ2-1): GAGVSQTPSNKVTEKGKYVELRCDPISGHTALYWYRQSLGQGPEFLIYFQGTGAADDSGLPNDRFFAVRPEGSVSTLKIQRTERGDSAVYLCASSSPGTGREGNEQFFGPGTRLTVL.

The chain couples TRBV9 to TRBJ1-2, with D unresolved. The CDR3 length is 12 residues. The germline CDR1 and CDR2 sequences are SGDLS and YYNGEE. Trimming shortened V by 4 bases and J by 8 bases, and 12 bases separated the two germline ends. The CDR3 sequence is CASSTRTRGYTF. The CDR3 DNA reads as TGTGCCAGCAGCACCCGCACCCGGGGCTACACCTTC.

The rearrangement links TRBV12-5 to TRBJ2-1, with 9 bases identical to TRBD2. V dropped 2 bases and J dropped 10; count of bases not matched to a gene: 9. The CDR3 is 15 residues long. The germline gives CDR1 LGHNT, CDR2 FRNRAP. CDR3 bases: TGTGCTAGTGGTTTGAGCCTAGCGGGGACTGGAGAGCAGTTCTTC. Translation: CASGLSLAGTGEQFF.

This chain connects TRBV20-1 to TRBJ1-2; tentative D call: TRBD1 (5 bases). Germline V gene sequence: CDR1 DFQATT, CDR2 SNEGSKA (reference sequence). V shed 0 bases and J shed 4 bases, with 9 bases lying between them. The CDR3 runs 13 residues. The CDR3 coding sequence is TGCAGTGCTAGAGATCTAACAGGCTATGGCTACACCTTC. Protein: CSARDLTGYGYTF.

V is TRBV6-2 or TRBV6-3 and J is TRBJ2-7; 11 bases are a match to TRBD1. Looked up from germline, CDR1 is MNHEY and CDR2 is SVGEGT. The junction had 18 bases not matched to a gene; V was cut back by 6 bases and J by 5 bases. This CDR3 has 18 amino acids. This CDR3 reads CASRPLWTGGEVAHEQYF. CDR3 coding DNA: TGTGCCAGCAGACCCCTATGGACAGGGGGCGAGGTCGCCCACGAGCAGTACTTC.